The present T cell receptor (beta chain) was sequenced within a study of cytomegalovirus exposure and HLA in healthy donors. Primers: 60 Vbeta forward and 13 Jbeta reverse. The protocol was immunoSEQ multiplex PCR, while the TCRdb copy is restricted to in-frame clones and leaves out a portion. This table holds about 150,000 clones, around 10% found once. Remarks on this clone: Its antigen remains unknown.

The CDR3 sequence is 16 residues long. The V gene end was trimmed by 4 bases and the J gene end by 3 bases; junction bases not matched to a gene: 7. CDR1 and CDR2 from the germline V gene are SGHRS and YFSETQ. Findings of the study overall: A few V segments could not be told apart, such as TRBV6-2 and TRBV6-3, and were left out. The study reported that TCR beta sequences accurately predicted HLA-A and HLA-B alleles in most subjects. CMV serostatus was the only immune exposure information that was available.

This sequence joins TRBV5-1 and TRBJ2-3; 11 nucleotides match TRBD1. The sequence derives from a middle-aged man in good health and CMV-seronegative. The sequenced material came from PBMCs. As DNA, the CDR3 is TGCGCCAGCAGCAGGACCGGGACAGGGGGGACAGATACGCAGTATTTT. Residues: CASSRTGTGGTDTQYF.